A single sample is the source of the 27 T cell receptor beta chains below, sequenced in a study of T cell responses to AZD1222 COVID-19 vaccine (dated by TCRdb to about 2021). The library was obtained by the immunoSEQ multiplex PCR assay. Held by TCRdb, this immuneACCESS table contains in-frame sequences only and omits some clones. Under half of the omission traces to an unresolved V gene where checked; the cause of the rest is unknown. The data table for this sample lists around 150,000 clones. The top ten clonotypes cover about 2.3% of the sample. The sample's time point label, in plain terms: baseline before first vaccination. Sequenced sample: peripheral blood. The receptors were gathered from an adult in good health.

Here the CDR3 reads CASRGGQFTEAFF. The CDR3 bases are TGTGCCAGCAGGGGTGGACAGTTCACTGAAGCTTTCTTT. This chain connects TRBV12-3 or TRBV12-4 to TRBJ1-1, with TRBD1 as a possible D gene (6 bases). Deletions cut 6 bases from V and 4 bases from J, with 12 bases between. The CDR3 consists of 13 residues.

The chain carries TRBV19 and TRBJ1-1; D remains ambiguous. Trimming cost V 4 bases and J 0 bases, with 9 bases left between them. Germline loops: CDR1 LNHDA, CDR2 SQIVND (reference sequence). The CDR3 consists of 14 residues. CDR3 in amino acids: CASSTGPLNTEAFF. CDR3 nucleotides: TGTGCCAGTAGTACAGGACCCTTGAACACTGAAGCTTTCTTT.

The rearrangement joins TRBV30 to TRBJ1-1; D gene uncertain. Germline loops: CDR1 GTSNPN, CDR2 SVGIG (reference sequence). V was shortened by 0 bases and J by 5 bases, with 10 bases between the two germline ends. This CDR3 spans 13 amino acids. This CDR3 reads CAWSVGGGTEAFF. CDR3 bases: TGTGCCTGGAGTGTAGGAGGAGGGACTGAAGCTTTCTTT.

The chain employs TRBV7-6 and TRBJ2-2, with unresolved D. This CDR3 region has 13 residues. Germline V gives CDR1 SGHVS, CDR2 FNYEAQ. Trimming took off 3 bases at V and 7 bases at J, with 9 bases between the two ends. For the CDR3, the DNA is TGTGCCAGCAGCTTGGTGGCGGACGGGGAGCTGTTTTTT. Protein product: CASSLVADGELFF.

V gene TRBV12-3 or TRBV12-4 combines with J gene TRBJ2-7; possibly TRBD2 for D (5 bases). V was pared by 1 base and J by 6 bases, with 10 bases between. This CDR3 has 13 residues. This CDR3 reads CASSLGLALEQYF. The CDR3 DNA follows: TGTGCCAGCAGTTTAGGGCTAGCTCTCGAGCAGTACTTC.

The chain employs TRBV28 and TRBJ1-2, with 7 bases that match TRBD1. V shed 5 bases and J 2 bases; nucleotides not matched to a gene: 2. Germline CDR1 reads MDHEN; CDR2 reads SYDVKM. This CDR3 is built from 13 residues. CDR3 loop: CASSPRGNYGYTF. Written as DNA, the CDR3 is TGTGCCAGCAGTCCCAGGGGGAACTATGGCTACACCTTC.

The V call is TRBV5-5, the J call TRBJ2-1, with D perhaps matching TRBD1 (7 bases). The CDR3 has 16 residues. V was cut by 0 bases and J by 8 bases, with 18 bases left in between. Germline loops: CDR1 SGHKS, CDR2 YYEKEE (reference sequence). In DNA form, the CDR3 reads TGTGCCAGCAGCTTGGCCTGGAGGGGGCCCCTTCATGAGCAGTTCTTC. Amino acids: CASSLAWRGPLHEQFF.

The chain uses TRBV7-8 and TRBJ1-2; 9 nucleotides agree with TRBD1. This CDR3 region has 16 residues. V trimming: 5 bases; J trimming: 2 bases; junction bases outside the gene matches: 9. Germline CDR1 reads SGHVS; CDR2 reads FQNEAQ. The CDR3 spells CASSPEPGQGNYGYTF. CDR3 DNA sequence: TGTGCCAGCAGCCCCGAACCGGGACAGGGAAACTATGGCTACACCTTC.

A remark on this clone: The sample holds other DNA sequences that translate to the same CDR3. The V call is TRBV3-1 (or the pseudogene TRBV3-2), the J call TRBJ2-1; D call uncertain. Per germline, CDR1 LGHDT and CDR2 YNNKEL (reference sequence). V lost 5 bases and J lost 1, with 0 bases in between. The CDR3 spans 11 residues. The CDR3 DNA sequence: TGTGCCAGCAGCTCCTACAATGAGCAGTTCTTC. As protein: CASSSYNEQFF.

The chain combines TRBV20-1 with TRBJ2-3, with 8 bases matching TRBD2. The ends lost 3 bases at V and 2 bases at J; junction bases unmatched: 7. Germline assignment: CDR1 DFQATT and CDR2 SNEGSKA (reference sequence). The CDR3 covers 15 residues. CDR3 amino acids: CSASYGGGNTDTQYF. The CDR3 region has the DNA TGCAGTGCTAGTTATGGCGGGGGGAACACAGATACGCAGTATTTT.

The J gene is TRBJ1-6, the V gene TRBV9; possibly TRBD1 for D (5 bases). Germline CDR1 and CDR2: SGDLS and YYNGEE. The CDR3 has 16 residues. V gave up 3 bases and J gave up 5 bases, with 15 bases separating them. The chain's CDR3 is CASSEGPNPDNSPLHF. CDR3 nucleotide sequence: TGTGCCAGCAGCGAGGGGCCGAACCCGGATAATTCACCCCTCCACTTT.

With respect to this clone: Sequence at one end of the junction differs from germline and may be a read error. CDR3 in amino acids: CASSLGGDYEQYF. The DNA of the CDR3 is TGTGCCAGCAGCCTAGGGGGGGACTACGAGCAGTACTTC. The chain combines TRBV13 with TRBJ2-7; TRBD2 might be the D (7 bases). The CDR3 runs to 13 residues. The germline V gene has CDR1 PRHDT and CDR2 FYEKMQ (reference sequence).

The CDR3 loop is CASSLGATVTNSPLHF. The CDR3 coding sequence is TGTGCCAGCAGCTTGGGAGCGACGGTAACCAATTCACCCCTCCACTTT. V is TRBV5-4 and J is TRBJ1-6; no reliable D call. This CDR3 is 16 amino acids long. Germline CDR1 and CDR2: SGHNT and YYREEE (reference sequence). V dropped 0 bases and J dropped 7 bases, with 14 bases sitting between them.

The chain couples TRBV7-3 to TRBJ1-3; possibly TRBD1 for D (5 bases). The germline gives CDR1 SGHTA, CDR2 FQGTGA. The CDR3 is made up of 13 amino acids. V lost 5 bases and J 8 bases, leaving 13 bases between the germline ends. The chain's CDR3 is CASSPVLGDTIYF. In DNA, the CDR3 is TGTGCCAGCAGCCCAGTCCTAGGGGACACCATATATTTT.

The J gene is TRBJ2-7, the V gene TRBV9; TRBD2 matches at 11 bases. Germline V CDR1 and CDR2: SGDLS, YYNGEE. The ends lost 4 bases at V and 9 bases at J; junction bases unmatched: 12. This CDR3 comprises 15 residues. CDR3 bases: TGTGCCAGCAGCCCCGGGGGTAGCGGGGGGGCCGGGCAGTACTTC. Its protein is CASSPGGSGGAGQYF.

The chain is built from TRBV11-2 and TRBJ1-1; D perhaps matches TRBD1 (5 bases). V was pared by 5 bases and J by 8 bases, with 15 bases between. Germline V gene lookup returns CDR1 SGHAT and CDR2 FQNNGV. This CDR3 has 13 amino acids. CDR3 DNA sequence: TGTGCCAGCAGCCCCCGACAGAGGGCCGAAGCTTTCTTT. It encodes CASSPRQRAEAFF.

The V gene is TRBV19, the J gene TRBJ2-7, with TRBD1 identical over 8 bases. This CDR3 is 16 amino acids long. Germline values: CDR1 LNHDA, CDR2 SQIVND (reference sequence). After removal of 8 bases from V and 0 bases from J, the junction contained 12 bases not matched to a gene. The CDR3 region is CASGTPSGTGSYEQYF. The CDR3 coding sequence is TGTGCCAGTGGGACTCCGTCAGGGACAGGCTCCTACGAGCAGTACTTC.

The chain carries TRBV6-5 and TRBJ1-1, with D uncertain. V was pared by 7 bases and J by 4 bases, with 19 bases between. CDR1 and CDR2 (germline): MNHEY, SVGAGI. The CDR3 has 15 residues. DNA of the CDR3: TGTGCCAGCAAGGGCGCAAGGGAGTCGGGCACTGAAGCTTTCTTT. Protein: CASKGARESGTEAFF.

The CDR3 coding sequence is TGTGCCAGCAGTTTGTCGGGACAGGTCCCCAATGAGCAGTTCTTC. Translation gives CASSLSGQVPNEQFF. The V and J genes are TRBV27 and TRBJ2-1, with 8 nucleotides matching TRBD1. Germline CDR1 is MNHEY and CDR2 is SMNVEV (reference sequence). The V segment lost 3 bases and the J segment 6 bases; nucleotides outside the gene matches: 7. CDR3 length: 15 amino acids.

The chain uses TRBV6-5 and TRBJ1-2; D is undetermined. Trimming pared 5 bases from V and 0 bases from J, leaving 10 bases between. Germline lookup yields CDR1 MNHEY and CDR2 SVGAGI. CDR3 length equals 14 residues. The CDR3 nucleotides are TGTGCCAGCAGTCCAGGTACCTCTAACTATGGCTACACCTTC. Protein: CASSPGTSNYGYTF.

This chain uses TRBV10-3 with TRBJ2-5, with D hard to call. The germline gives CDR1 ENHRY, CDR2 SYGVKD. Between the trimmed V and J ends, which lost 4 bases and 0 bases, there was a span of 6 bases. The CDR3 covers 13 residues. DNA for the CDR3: TGTGCCATCAGTGCAGTGAACCAAGAGACCCAGTACTTC. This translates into CAISAVNQETQYF.

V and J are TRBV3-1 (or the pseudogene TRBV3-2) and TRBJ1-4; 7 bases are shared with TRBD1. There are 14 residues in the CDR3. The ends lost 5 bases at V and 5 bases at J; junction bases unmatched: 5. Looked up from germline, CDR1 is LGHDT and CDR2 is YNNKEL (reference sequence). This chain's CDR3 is CASSERTGNEKLFF. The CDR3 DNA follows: TGTGCCAGCAGCGAAAGGACAGGCAATGAAAAACTGTTTTTT.

The CDR3 reads CASSQDPRDEQFF. CDR3 nucleotides: TGCGCCAGCAGCCAAGATCCCCGGGATGAGCAGTTCTTC. J is TRBJ2-1 and V is TRBV4-1; D gene uncertain. V was shortened by 0 bases and J by 8 bases, with 8 bases between the two germline ends. The CDR3 spans 13 residues. Germline assignment: CDR1 MGHRA and CDR2 YSYEKL.

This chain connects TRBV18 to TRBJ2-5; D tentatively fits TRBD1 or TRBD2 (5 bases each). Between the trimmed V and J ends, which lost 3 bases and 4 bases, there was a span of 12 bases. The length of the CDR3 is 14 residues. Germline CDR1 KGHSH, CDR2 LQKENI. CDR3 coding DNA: TGTGCCAGCTCACCCTGGGGCAGCGGAGAGACCCAGTACTTC. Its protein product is CASSPWGSGETQYF.

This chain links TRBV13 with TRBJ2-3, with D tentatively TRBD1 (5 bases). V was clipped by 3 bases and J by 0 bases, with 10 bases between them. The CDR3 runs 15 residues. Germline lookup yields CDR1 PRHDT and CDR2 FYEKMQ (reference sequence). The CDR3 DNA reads TGTGCCAGCAGCTTGGACAAATTTAGCACAGATACGCAGTATTTT. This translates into CASSLDKFSTDTQYF. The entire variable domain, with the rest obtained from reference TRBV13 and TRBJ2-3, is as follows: AAGVIQSPRHLIKEKRETATLKCYPIPRHDTVYWYQQGPGQDPQFLISFYEKMQSDKGSIPDRFSAQQFSDYHSELNMSSLELGDSALYFCASSLDKFSTDTQYFGPGTRLTVL.

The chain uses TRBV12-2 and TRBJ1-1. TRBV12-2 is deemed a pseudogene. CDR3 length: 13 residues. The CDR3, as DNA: TGTGCAAGTCGCCCAATCGGGCCATCTGAAGCTTTCTTT. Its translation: CASRPIGPSEAFF.

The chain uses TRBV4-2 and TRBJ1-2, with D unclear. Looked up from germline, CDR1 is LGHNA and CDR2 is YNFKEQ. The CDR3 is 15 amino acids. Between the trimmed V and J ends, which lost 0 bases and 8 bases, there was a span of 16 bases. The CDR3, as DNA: TGTGCCAGCAGCCAAGATCCAGGATGGGGTGAAGGCTACACCTTC. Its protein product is CASSQDPGWGEGYTF.